This TCR beta chain was captured by sequencing in a study of blood T cells in healthy people across ages. This clonotype occurred a few times. The antigen is unknown. Deletions cut 6 bases from V and 2 bases from J, with 13 bases between. The CDR3 totals 14 residues. The germline V gene has CDR1 MGHDK and CDR2 SYGVNS. Findings and limits, study-wide: As age increased, TCR beta diversity per million T cells fell in a roughly linear fashion. The unknown donor CMV status may have confounded expanded clonotype changes. Strong correlation linked observed beta diversity and percent naive T cells.

Combining a sample-barcoded 5' primer with a J-beta primer mix, a second PCR ran for roughly 6 to 12 cycles. TCRdb redid the calling of the 5' RACE reads with MiXCR, one entry per CDR3 protein. This sample has some 1.7 million distinct CDR3 sequences, with under 30% found just once. Each of the donors had approximately 10 milliliters of peripheral blood drawn into EDTA-treated Vacutainer tubes. This chain joins TRBV25-1 and TRBJ1-2, with D unresolved. The sequenced sample consisted of blood. This clonotype was sampled from a woman under 40 in good health. CDR3 amino acids: CASSPHKANYGYTF. CDR3 nucleotides: TGTGCCAGCAGCCCTCACAAAGCCAACTATGGCTACACCTTC.